This is a list of T cell receptor beta chains from one sample in a study of CD8 T cell repertoires and HIV-1 epitope variants. Sequenced by immunoSEQ multiplex PCR; TCRdb stores in-frame clones only, minus some. The sample has about 3,000 clones; about 69% are singletons. Antigens of these TCRs are unknown. The sample taken for sequencing was cultured CD8+ T cells derived from PBMCs. The receptors here all came from a male donor with HIV. CDR3s include the opening cysteine and the closing phenylalanine or tryptophan. Fields, in order: V gene, clone size, J gene, D gene, CDR3 length, CDR3 DNA, CDR3 protein. The D gene is left open where the match is weak. Some rows mark clone size as missing; the rest say once, few, many or name a class of expanded clone.

V gene: TRBV19
clone size: once
J gene: TRBJ1-5
D gene: NA
CDR3 length: 14
CDR3 DNA: TGTGCCAGTAGTATTCGAGGGGATAATCAGCCCCAGCATTTT
CDR3 protein: CASSIRGDNQPQHF

V gene: TRBV27
clone size: few
J gene: TRBJ1-2
D gene: TRBD1
CDR3 length: 15
CDR3 DNA: TGTGCCAGCAGGAGTGGACAGGGGCGTGACTATGGCTACACCTTC
CDR3 protein: CASRSGQGRDYGYTF

V gene: TRBV27
clone size: NA
J gene: TRBJ1-2
D gene: NA
CDR3 length: 14
CDR3 DNA: TGTGCCAGCAGTTTACTTGGGGGGTACTATGGCTACACCTTC
CDR3 protein: CASSLLGGYYGYTF

V gene: TRBV18
clone size: NA
J gene: TRBJ1-1
D gene: TRBD1
CDR3 length: 16
CDR3 DNA: TGTGCCAGCTCACCGTTACCGGGACAGGGGAACACTGAAGCTTTCTTT
CDR3 protein: CASSPLPGQGNTEAFF

V gene: TRBV19
clone size: NA
J gene: TRBJ2-7
D gene: NA
CDR3 length: 15
CDR3 DNA: TGTGCCAGTAGTATAGCTGGGACCTCTAACTCCCCTTTACACTTC
CDR3 protein: CASSIAGTSNSPLHF

V gene: TRBV7-9
clone size: NA
J gene: TRBJ1-5
D gene: TRBD1
CDR3 length: 15
CDR3 DNA: TGTGCCAGCAGCACCCAGGACAGGGGTGATCAGCCCCAGCATTTT
CDR3 protein: CASSTQDRGDQPQHF

V gene: TRBV2
clone size: NA
J gene: TRBJ2-1
D gene: TRBD2
CDR3 length: 16
CDR3 DNA: TGTGCCAGCAATCCTCTGACTAGCGGGGAGTGGAATGAGCAGTTCTTC
CDR3 protein: CASNPLTSGEWNEQFF

V gene: TRBV27
clone size: NA
J gene: TRBJ2-5
D gene: TRBD1
CDR3 length: 14
CDR3 DNA: TGTGCCAGCAGGGGGACAGCCGGTAAAGAGACCCAGTACTTC
CDR3 protein: CASRGTAGKETQYF

V gene: TRBV19
clone size: few
J gene: TRBJ2-7
D gene: TRBD1
CDR3 length: 15
CDR3 DNA: TGTGCCAGTAGTATAGCACAGGGGTTGGTTTACGAGCAGTACTTC
CDR3 protein: CASSIAQGLVYEQYF

V gene: TRBV10-3
clone size: few
J gene: TRBJ2-3
D gene: NA
CDR3 length: 14
CDR3 DNA: TGTGCCATCAGTGAATTAGGGGAAACAGATACGCAGTATTTT
CDR3 protein: CAISELGETDTQYF

V gene: TRBV6-5
clone size: NA
J gene: TRBJ1-2
D gene: NA
CDR3 length: 13
CDR3 DNA: TGTGCCAGCAGACCGCGGACGGACTATGGCTACACCTTC
CDR3 protein: CASRPRTDYGYTF

V gene: TRBV28
clone size: NA
J gene: TRBJ2-1
D gene: NA
CDR3 length: 13
CDR3 DNA: TGTGCCAGCAGTCTTTGGGGAGACAATGAGCAGTTCTTC
CDR3 protein: CASSLWGDNEQFF

V gene: TRBV6-5
clone size: NA
J gene: TRBJ2-1
D gene: TRBD1
CDR3 length: 16
CDR3 DNA: TGTGCCAGCAGTTACTCTAGAGGGGGCGCCTACAATGAGCAGTTCTTC
CDR3 protein: CASSYSRGGAYNEQFF

V gene: TRBV5-4
clone size: NA
J gene: TRBJ1-2
D gene: TRBD1
CDR3 length: 15
CDR3 DNA: TGTGCCAGCAGCTTCTCAGGGGGCCCTCTCTATGGCTACACCTTC
CDR3 protein: CASSFSGGPLYGYTF

V gene: TRBV5-4
clone size: few
J gene: TRBJ2-7
D gene: NA
CDR3 length: 14
CDR3 DNA: TGTGCCAGCAGCTCGTGGGGACTCTCCTACGAGCAGTACTTC
CDR3 protein: CASSSWGLSYEQYF

V gene: TRBV5-6
clone size: NA
J gene: TRBJ2-1
D gene: TRBD1
CDR3 length: 15
CDR3 DNA: TGTGCCAGCAGCATGGGACAGGGGGTTAAGAATGAGCAGTTCTTC
CDR3 protein: CASSMGQGVKNEQFF

V gene: TRBV27
clone size: NA
J gene: TRBJ2-7
D gene: NA
CDR3 length: 16
CDR3 DNA: TGTGCCAGCAGTTTAGTGGGGTTATCGTCAGACTACGAGCAGTACTTC
CDR3 protein: CASSLVGLSSDYEQYF

V gene: TRBV5-6
clone size: few
J gene: TRBJ1-1
D gene: NA
CDR3 length: 13
CDR3 DNA: TGTGCCAGCAGGGAGCAAGGGGGTACTGAAGCTTTCTTT
CDR3 protein: CASREQGGTEAFF

V gene: TRBV18
clone size: NA
J gene: TRBJ2-7
D gene: TRBD2
CDR3 length: 15
CDR3 DNA: TGTGCCAGCTCACCAGAGGGGACTAGCGGGTCCGAGCAGTACTTC
CDR3 protein: CASSPEGTSGSEQYF

V gene: TRBV10-2
clone size: NA
J gene: TRBJ1-5
D gene: TRBD1
CDR3 length: 15
CDR3 DNA: TGCGCCAGCAGTGAGGGGACAGGCATCAATCAGCCCCAGCATTTT
CDR3 protein: CASSEGTGINQPQHF

V gene: TRBV4-2
clone size: NA
J gene: TRBJ1-1
D gene: NA
CDR3 length: 13
CDR3 DNA: TGTGCCAGCAGCCAAGTCAAGAACACTGAAGCTTTCTTT
CDR3 protein: CASSQVKNTEAFF

V gene: TRBV9
clone size: NA
J gene: TRBJ1-2
D gene: TRBD1
CDR3 length: 17
CDR3 DNA: TGTGCCAGCAGCGCACCGGGACAGGGCACTTTTAACTATGGCTACACCTTC
CDR3 protein: CASSAPGQGTFNYGYTF

V gene: TRBV7-9
clone size: NA
J gene: TRBJ1-5
D gene: NA
CDR3 length: 14
CDR3 DNA: TGTGCCAGCAGCTATGGGGGCGGCAATCAGCCCCAGCATTTT
CDR3 protein: CASSYGGGNQPQHF

V gene: TRBV10-3
clone size: NA
J gene: TRBJ2-1
D gene: TRBD2
CDR3 length: 17
CDR3 DNA: TGTGCCATCAGTGAGTCGACGGCGGGGGGCTCCTACAATGAGCAGTTCTTC
CDR3 protein: CAISESTAGGSYNEQFF

V gene: TRBV9
clone size: NA
J gene: TRBJ2-7
D gene: NA
CDR3 length: 16
CDR3 DNA: TGTGCCAGCAGCGCCCGACAGGATTTCAGCTCCTACGAGCAGTACTTC
CDR3 protein: CASSARQDFSSYEQYF

V gene: TRBV7-9
clone size: few
J gene: TRBJ2-7
D gene: TRBD2
CDR3 length: 14
CDR3 DNA: TGTGCCAGCAGCCCGACTAGCGGGATCTACGAGCAGTACTTC
CDR3 protein: CASSPTSGIYEQYF

V gene: TRBV27
clone size: NA
J gene: TRBJ2-7
D gene: TRBD1
CDR3 length: 15
CDR3 DNA: TGTGCCAGCAGTTTACGGGGGACAGGCTCCTACGAGCAGTACTTC
CDR3 protein: CASSLRGTGSYEQYF

V gene: TRBV4-1
clone size: NA
J gene: TRBJ2-1
D gene: NA
CDR3 length: 16
CDR3 DNA: TGCGCCAGCAGCCAAGATGGGCCGAGCTCCTACAATGAGCAGTTCTTC
CDR3 protein: CASSQDGPSSYNEQFF

V gene: TRBV7-8
clone size: NA
J gene: TRBJ1-1
D gene: TRBD1
CDR3 length: 14
CDR3 DNA: TGTGCCAGCAGCTTTAATCAGGGGGGCACTGAAGCTTTCTTT
CDR3 protein: CASSFNQGGTEAFF

V gene: TRBV6-5
clone size: NA
J gene: TRBJ2-3
D gene: TRBD2
CDR3 length: 16
CDR3 DNA: TGTGCCAGCAGTTCCTGGACTAGCGGGGACACAGATACGCAGTATTTT
CDR3 protein: CASSSWTSGDTDTQYF

V gene: TRBV28
clone size: NA
J gene: TRBJ2-7
D gene: TRBD1
CDR3 length: 14
CDR3 DNA: TGTGCCAGCAGATCTATCGACAGGGTCTACGAGCAGTACTTC
CDR3 protein: CASRSIDRVYEQYF

V gene: TRBV28
clone size: NA
J gene: TRBJ2-7
D gene: TRBD1
CDR3 length: 15
CDR3 DNA: TGTGCCAGCAGTTTAAGGACAGGGGCGGACTACGAGCAGTACTTC
CDR3 protein: CASSLRTGADYEQYF

V gene: TRBV18
clone size: once
J gene: TRBJ2-1
D gene: NA
CDR3 length: 12
CDR3 DNA: TGTGCCAGCTCACCAACTAACAATGAGCAGTTCTTC
CDR3 protein: CASSPTNNEQFF

V gene: TRBV6-6
clone size: once
J gene: TRBJ2-4
D gene: NA
CDR3 length: 15
CDR3 DNA: TGTGCCAGCAGTTCCCCCGATAGGGCCAAAAACATTCAGTACTTC
CDR3 protein: CASSSPDRAKNIQYF

V gene: TRBV4-2
clone size: once
J gene: TRBJ2-2
D gene: NA
CDR3 length: 16
CDR3 DNA: TGTGCCAGCAGCCCGATTGAGCAGTCGAACACCGGGGAGCTGTTTTTT
CDR3 protein: CASSPIEQSNTGELFF

V gene: TRBV7-6
clone size: NA
J gene: TRBJ2-5
D gene: TRBD2
CDR3 length: 15
CDR3 DNA: TGTGCCAGCAGCCCCGGAGGACTAGCGGGGGGAGACCAGTACTTC
CDR3 protein: CASSPGGLAGGDQYF

V gene: TRBV6-6
clone size: once
J gene: TRBJ2-1
D gene: NA
CDR3 length: 11
CDR3 DNA: TGTGCCAGCTGGGACTTGACTGAGCAGTTCTTC
CDR3 protein: CASWDLTEQFF

V gene: TRBV7-7
clone size: NA
J gene: TRBJ1-2
D gene: NA
CDR3 length: 16
CDR3 DNA: TGCGCCAGCAGCCAAGATCCCCCAGACTTGGACTATGGCTACACCTTC
CDR3 protein: CASSQDPPDLDYGYTF

V gene: TRBV7-8
clone size: NA
J gene: TRBJ2-2
D gene: NA
CDR3 length: 14
CDR3 DNA: TGTGCCAGCACCCCCGCGGTGGGGGACGGGGAGCTGTTTTTT
CDR3 protein: CASTPAVGDGELFF

V gene: TRBV28
clone size: NA
J gene: TRBJ1-3
D gene: TRBD1
CDR3 length: 14
CDR3 DNA: TGTGCCAGCAGGGGGGACAGCTCTGGAAACACCATATATTTT
CDR3 protein: CASRGDSSGNTIYF